These 18 T cell receptor beta chains share one sample of origin, sequenced in a study of T cell responses to AZD1222 COVID-19 vaccine. Method: immunoSEQ multiplex PCR; TCRdb's copy keeps in-frame clones and lacks some. The table shows approximately 190,000 clones, with under 95% occurring only once. Material: peripheral blood, obtained on day 0 of AZD1222 vaccination. These receptors were taken from an adult in good health.

This clone was seen a handful of times. V is TRBV2 and J is TRBJ1-2; D call uncertain. The CDR3 runs to 14 residues. Germline assignment: CDR1 SNHLY and CDR2 FYNNEI. V was trimmed by 0 bases and J by 7 bases, leaving 12 bases between them. CDR3: CASSEAGRLSGYTF. The CDR3 bases are TGTGCCAGCAGTGAAGCAGGCAGGCTGTCTGGCTACACCTTC.

The J gene is TRBJ2-1, the V gene TRBV7-9, with 8 positions matching TRBD2. V lost 5 bases and J lost 5; bases outside the gene matches: 8. Per the germline V gene, CDR1 is SEHNR and CDR2 is FQNEAQ (reference sequence). This CDR3 has 15 residues. The CDR3, as DNA: TGTGCCAGCAGCCCGCCGGGACTAGGGCACAATGAGCAGTTCTTC. Translation: CASSPPGLGHNEQFF.

This chain links TRBV7-9 with TRBJ2-7, with TRBD2 matching over 13 bases. V trimming: 6 bases; J trimming: 7 bases; junction bases outside the gene matches: 9. Per the germline V gene, CDR1 is SEHNR and CDR2 is FQNEAQ (reference sequence). The length of the CDR3 is 15 residues. The CDR3 is CASRELAGGPEEQYF. The CDR3 nucleotides read TGTGCCAGCAGGGAACTAGCGGGAGGGCCGGAAGAGCAGTACTTC. The variable domain in full, completed from reference TRBV7-9 and TRBJ2-7, reads DTGVSQNPRHKITKRGQNVTFRCDPISEHNRLYWYRQTLGQGPEFLTYFQNEAQLEKSRLLSDRFSAERPKGSFSTLEIQRTEQGDSAMYLCASRELAGGPEEQYFGPGTRLTVT.

V and J are TRBV2 and TRBJ1-2, with D perhaps matching TRBD1 (6 bases). With 7 bases removed from V and 2 bases from J, the gap between germline ends came to 11 bases. The V gene's germline CDR1 is SNHLY and CDR2 FYNNEI. The CDR3 has 13 amino acids. In DNA form, the CDR3 reads TGTGCCAGCACCCCCACAGGGAACTATGGCTACACCTTC. Residues: CASTPTGNYGYTF.

The chain has TRBV11-2 and TRBJ2-1; D perhaps matches TRBD2 (6 bases). The CDR3 runs 14 residues. Germline V gene data show CDR1 as SGHAT and CDR2 as FQNNGV. Trimming stripped 5 bases from V and 8 bases from J, with 16 bases between. The chain's CDR3 is CASSPTGTSDEQFF. The CDR3 DNA reads as TGTGCCAGCAGCCCTACCGGGACTTCTGATGAGCAGTTCTTC.

This chain uses TRBV27 with TRBJ2-1; the D is unclear. The CDR3 has 14 residues. Germline CDR1 MNHEY, CDR2 SMNVEV (reference sequence). V lost 7 bases and J lost 0, with 10 bases in between. The CDR3 loop reads CASTSSSSYNEQFF. The CDR3 nucleotides are TGTGCCAGCACCAGTTCGAGCTCCTACAATGAGCAGTTCTTC.

CDR3 DNA sequence: TGTGCCAGCAGCGTCGAGGGGTTGTCCTACGAGCAGTACTTC. Translation: CASSVEGLSYEQYF. The chain links TRBV7-9 to TRBJ2-7; D is possibly TRBD1 or TRBD2 (5 bases each). The CDR3 runs to 14 residues. CDR1 is SEHNR, CDR2 FQNEAQ, per germline (reference sequence). Deletions cut 5 bases from V and 1 base from J, with 12 bases between.

J is TRBJ1-2 and V is TRBV10-3; D is unclear. The CDR3 sequence is 15 residues long. Deletions cut 0 bases from V and 3 bases from J, with 11 bases between. Germline values: CDR1 ENHRY, CDR2 SYGVKD. CDR3 in amino acids: CAISESTRADYGYTF. The CDR3 nucleotides read TGTGCCATCAGTGAGTCGACTCGGGCGGACTATGGCTACACCTTC.

The chain carries TRBV21-1 and TRBJ1-1. TRBV21-1 is tagged as a pseudogene. The CDR3 is 15 residues long. The CDR3 DNA reads as TGTGCCAGCAGCGAAGACCTCCGAGCGAACACTGAAGCTTTCTTT. Translation gives CASSEDLRANTEAFF.

The chain uses TRBV12-3 or TRBV12-4 and TRBJ1-4; D call uncertain. There are 12 residues in the CDR3. The ends were cut back, 2 bases at V and 12 bases at J, with 10 bases in the middle. CDR3 DNA: TGTGCCAGCAGTTTACGACCGGTTGAACTGTTTTTT. As protein: CASSLRPVELFF.

The rearrangement uses TRBV6-5 and TRBJ1-3; no definite D call. The germline V gene encodes CDR1 MNHEY and CDR2 SVGAGI. The CDR3 length is 13 residues. V was cut by 3 bases and J by 4 bases, with 7 bases left in between. The CDR3 region has the DNA TGTGCCAGCAGTTATACGAAAGGAAACACCATATATTTT. Encoded protein: CASSYTKGNTIYF.

The V and J genes are TRBV6-1 and TRBJ2-3; 12 bases map to TRBD2. This CDR3 has 17 amino acids. V shed 1 base and J 4 bases; nucleotides not matched to a gene: 6. Germline CDR1 MNHNS, CDR2 SASEGT. CDR3 sequence: CASSEVLAGGLADTQYF. Here the CDR3 DNA reads TGTGCCAGCAGTGAAGTCCTAGCGGGGGGGCTGGCAGATACGCAGTATTTT.

The J gene is TRBJ1-2, the V gene TRBV19; no reliable D call. V dropped 3 bases and J dropped 3 bases, with 8 bases sitting between them. The CDR3 runs to 13 residues. CDR1 is LNHDA, CDR2 SQIVND, per germline (reference sequence). Here the CDR3 reads CASSIPGDYGYTF. The CDR3 nucleotides are TGTGCCAGTAGTATCCCAGGAGACTATGGCTACACCTTC.

The chain couples TRBV29-1 to TRBJ1-4, with a possible D match to TRBD1 (6 bases). V lost 6 bases, J lost 8 bases, and 16 bases lay in between. The length of the CDR3 is 13 residues. CDR1 is SQVTM, CDR2 ANQGSEA, per germline. The CDR3 DNA reads as TGCAGCGTCGGGGCCAGGGGAGGGGAAAAACTGTTTTTT. As protein: CSVGARGGEKLFF.

The chain recombines TRBV28 with TRBJ2-1, with D maybe TRBD2 (5 bases). CDR1 is MDHEN and CDR2 is SYDVKM in the germline V gene. The CDR3 is 16 residues long. The ends were cut back, 2 bases at V and 8 bases at J, with 19 bases in the middle. CDR3 region: CASSLGRARLRDEQFF. The CDR3 coding sequence is TGTGCCAGCAGTTTAGGGCGGGCAAGATTACGGGATGAGCAGTTCTTC.

This clone was seen a single time. The genes are TRBV24-1 and TRBJ2-5, with D perhaps given as TRBD1 or TRBD2 (5 bases each). This CDR3 region has 16 residues. V was cut by 1 base and J by 1 base, with 12 bases left in between. Germline V gene lookup returns CDR1 KGHDR and CDR2 SFDVKD. The CDR3 coding sequence is TGTGCCACCAGTGATTTTCGGGGACCCGGCCAAGAGACCCAGTACTTC. The encoded protein is CATSDFRGPGQETQYF.

DNA of the CDR3: TGTGCCAGTACGGCGAGCGGGAGCACAGATACGCAGTATTTT. Translated, it gives CASTASGSTDTQYF. This chain uses TRBV19 with TRBJ2-3; D perhaps matches TRBD2 (6 bases). Trimming cost V 7 bases and J 0 bases, with 11 bases left between them. This CDR3 has 14 amino acids. The germline V gene has CDR1 LNHDA and CDR2 SQIVND (reference sequence).

The V call is TRBV14, the J call TRBJ1-2, with unresolved D. This CDR3 spans 13 amino acids. From germline, CDR1 is SGHDN and CDR2 FVKESK. Trimming shortened V by 1 base and J by 8 bases, and 11 bases separated the two germline ends. The CDR3 nucleotides are TGTGCCAGCAGCCAAGTACAAGGAGGGGGCTACACCTTC. This codes for CASSQVQGGGYTF.